This TCR beta chain derives from a study of cytomegalovirus exposure and HLA in healthy donors. The study ran its PCR with 60 Vbeta and 13 Jbeta primers. Per the original methods: An analysis that came later counted approximately 76 million unique TCR beta chains, some 11 million shared. The table came from immunoSEQ multiplex PCR; TCRdb's copy has only in-frame clones and leaves some out. For V, J and clone size, that table is used; D and trimming come from the DNA. The sample carries 200,000 to 250,000 clones, around 80% recorded once. V dropped 4 bases and J dropped 4 bases, with 14 bases sitting between them. Germline V CDR1 and CDR2: LGHNA, YNFKEQ. The CDR3 contains 16 residues. Turning to this clone: No antigen is known for it.

Study findings and constraints: Earlier analysis yielded a pattern in which most TCR beta V segments were productive about 90% or about 30% of the time. Analysis performed later showed TCR beta chains linked to HLA being more clonally expanded than equally common others. Three CMV-associated chains proved CMV antigen-specific in vitro.

The chain is built from TRBV4-2 and TRBJ2-6, with D possibly TRBD2 on 5 matching bases. The TCR originated in a woman aged 40 to 50 in good health and CMV-seropositive. Sequencing input: PBMCs. DNA of the CDR3: TGTGCCAGCAGCCTCAGCGGAGGTTCCGGGGCCAACGTCCTGACTTTC. Its protein product is CASSLSGGSGANVLTF.